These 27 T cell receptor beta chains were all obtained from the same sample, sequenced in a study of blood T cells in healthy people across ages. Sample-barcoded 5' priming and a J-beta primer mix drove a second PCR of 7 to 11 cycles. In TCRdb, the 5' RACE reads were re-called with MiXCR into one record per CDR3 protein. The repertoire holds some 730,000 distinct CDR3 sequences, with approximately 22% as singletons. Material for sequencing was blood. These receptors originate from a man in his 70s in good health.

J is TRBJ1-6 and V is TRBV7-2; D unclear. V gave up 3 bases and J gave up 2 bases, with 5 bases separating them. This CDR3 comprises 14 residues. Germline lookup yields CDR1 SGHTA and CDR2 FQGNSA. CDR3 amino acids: CASSFQAYNSPLHF. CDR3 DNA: TGTGCCAGCAGCTTTCAAGCCTATAATTCACCCCTCCACTTT.

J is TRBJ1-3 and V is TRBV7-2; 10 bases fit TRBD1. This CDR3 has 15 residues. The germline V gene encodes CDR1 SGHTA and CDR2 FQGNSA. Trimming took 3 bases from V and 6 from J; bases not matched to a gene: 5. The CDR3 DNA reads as TGTGCCAGCAGCTTGGGCGGGACAGGGGTAAACACCATATATTTT. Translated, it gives CASSLGGTGVNTIYF.

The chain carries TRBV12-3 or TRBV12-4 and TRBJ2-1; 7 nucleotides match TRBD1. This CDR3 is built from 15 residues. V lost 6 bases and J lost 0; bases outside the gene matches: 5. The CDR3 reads CASRNRGSSYNEQFF. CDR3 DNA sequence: TGTGCCAGCAGAAACAGGGGTAGCTCCTACAATGAGCAGTTCTTC.

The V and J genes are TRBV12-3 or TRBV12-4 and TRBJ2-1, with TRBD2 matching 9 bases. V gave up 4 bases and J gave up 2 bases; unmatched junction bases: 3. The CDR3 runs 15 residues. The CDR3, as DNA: TGTGCCAGCAGTTCGGGCGGGAGGGCCTACAATGAGCAGTTCTTC. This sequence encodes CASSSGGRAYNEQFF.

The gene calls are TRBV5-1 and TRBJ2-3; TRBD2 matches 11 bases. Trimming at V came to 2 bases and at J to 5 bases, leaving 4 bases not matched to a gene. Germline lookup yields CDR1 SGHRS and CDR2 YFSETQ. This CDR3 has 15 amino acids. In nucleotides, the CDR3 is TGCGCCAGCAGCTTACTAGCGGGGGAGGTAGATACGCAGTATTTT. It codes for CASSLLAGEVDTQYF.

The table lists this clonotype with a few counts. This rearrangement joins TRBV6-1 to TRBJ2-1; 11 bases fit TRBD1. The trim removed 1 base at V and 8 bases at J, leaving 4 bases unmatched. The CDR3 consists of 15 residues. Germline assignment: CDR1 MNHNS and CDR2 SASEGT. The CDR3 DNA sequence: TGTGCCAGCAGTGAAGTGGGGACAGGGGGGCATGAGCAGTTCTTC. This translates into CASSEVGTGGHEQFF.

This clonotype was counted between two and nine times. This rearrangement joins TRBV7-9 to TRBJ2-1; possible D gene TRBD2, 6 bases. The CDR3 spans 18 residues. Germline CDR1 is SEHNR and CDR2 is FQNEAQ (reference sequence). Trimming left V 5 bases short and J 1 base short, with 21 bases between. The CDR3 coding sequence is TGTGCCAGCAGCGGTCAGCACCCACTAGCAGCGTCCTACAATGAGCAGTTCTTC. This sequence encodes CASSGQHPLAASYNEQFF.

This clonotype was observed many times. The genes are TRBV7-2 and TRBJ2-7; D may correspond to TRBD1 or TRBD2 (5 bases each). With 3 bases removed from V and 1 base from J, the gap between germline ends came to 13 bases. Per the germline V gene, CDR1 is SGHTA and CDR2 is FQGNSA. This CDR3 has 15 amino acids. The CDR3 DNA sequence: TGTGCCAGCAGCTTTGCGAGGGGACCTTCCTACGAGCAGTACGTC. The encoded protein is CASSFARGPSYEQYV.

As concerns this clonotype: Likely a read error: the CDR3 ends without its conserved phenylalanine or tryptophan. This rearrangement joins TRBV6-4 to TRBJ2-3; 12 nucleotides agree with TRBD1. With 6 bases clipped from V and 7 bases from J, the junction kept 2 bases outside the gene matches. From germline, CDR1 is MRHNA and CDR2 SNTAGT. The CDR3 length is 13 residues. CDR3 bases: TGTGCCAGCAGCTGGGACAGGGGGCATACGCAGTATCTT. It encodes CASSWDRGHTQYL.

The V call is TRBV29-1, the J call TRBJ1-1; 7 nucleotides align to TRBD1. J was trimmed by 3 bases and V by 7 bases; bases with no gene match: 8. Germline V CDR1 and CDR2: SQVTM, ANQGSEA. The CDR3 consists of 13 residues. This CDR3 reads CSAQQGRDTEAFF. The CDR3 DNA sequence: TGCAGCGCACAACAGGGGAGGGACACTGAAGCTTTCTTT.

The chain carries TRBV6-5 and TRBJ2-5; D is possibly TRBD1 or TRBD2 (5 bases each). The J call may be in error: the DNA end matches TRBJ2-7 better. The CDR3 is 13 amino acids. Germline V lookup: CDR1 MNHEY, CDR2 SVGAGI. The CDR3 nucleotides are TGTGCCACAGCCAGGGAGCTCTCCTACGAGCAGTACTTC. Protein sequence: CATARELSYEQYF.

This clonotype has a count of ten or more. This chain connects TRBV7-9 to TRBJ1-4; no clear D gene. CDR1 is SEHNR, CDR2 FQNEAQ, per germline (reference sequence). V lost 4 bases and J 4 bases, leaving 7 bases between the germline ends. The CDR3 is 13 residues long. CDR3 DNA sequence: TGTGCCAGCAGCTCCGCGGTTAATGAAAAACTGTTTTTT. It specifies CASSSAVNEKLFF. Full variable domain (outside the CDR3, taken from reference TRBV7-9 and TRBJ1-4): DTGVSQNPRHKITKRGQNVTFRCDPISEHNRLYWYRQTLGQGPEFLTYFQNEAQLEKSRLLSDRFSAERPKGSFSTLEIQRTEQGDSAMYLCASSSAVNEKLFFGSGTQLSVL.

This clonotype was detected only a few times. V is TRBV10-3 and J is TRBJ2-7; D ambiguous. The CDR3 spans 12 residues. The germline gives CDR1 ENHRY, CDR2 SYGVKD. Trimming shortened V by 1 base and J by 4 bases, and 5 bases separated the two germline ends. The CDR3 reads CAISEYKYEQYF. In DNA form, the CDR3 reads TGTGCCATCAGTGAGTACAAATACGAGCAGTACTTC.

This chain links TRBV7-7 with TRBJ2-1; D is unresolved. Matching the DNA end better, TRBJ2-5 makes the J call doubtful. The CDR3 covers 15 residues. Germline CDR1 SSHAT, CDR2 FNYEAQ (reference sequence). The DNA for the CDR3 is TGTGCCAGCAGCCACCAATACGTTGGGGTGGAGACCCAGTACTTC. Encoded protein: CASSHQYVGVETQYF.

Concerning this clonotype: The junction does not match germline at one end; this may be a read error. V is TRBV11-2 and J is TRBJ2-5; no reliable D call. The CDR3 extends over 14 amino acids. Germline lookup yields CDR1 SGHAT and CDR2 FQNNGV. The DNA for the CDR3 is TGTGCCAGCAACTTAGTTAGGCCACAAGAGACCCAGTACTTC. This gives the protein CASNLVRPQETQYF.

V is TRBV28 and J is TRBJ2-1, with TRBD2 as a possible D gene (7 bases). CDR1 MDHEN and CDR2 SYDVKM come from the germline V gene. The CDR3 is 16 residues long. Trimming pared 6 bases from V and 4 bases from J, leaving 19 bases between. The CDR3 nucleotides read TGTGCCAGCAGGGACTTTGTCGGGGGGACATACAATGAGCAGTTCTTC. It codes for CASRDFVGGTYNEQFF. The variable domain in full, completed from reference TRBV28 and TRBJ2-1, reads DVKVTQSSRYLVKRTGEKVFLECVQDMDHENMFWYRQDPGLGLRLIYFSYDVKMKEKGDIPEGYSVSREKKERFSLILESASTNQTSMYLCASRDFVGGTYNEQFFGPGTRLTVL.

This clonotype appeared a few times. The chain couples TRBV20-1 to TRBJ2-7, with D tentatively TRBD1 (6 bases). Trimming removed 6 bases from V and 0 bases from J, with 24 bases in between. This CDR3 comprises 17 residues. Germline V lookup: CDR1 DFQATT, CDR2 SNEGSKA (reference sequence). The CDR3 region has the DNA TGCAGTGCCAACCAGGACAGACTCGACCATTCCTCCTACGAGCAGTACTTC. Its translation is CSANQDRLDHSSYEQYF.

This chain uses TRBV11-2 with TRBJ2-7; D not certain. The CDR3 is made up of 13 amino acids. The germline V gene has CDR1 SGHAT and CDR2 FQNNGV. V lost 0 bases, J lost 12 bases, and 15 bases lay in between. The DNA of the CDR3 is TGTGCCAGCAGCTTAGAGGTGGGCCAACAGCGGTACTTC. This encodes CASSLEVGQQRYF. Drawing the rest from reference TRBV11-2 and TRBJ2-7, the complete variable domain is EAGVAQSPRYKIIEKRQSVAFWCNPISGHATLYWYQQILGQGPKLLIQFQNNGVVDDSQLPKDRFSAERLKGVDSTLKIQPAKLEDSAVYLCASSLEVGQQRYFGPGTRLTVT.

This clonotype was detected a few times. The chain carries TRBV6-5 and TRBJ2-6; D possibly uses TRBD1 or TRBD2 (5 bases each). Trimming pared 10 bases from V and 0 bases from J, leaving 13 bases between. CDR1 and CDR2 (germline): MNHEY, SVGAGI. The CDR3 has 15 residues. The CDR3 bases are TGTGCCACCCGGGACCACAGCTCTGGGGCCAACGTCCTGACTTTC. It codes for CATRDHSSGANVLTF.

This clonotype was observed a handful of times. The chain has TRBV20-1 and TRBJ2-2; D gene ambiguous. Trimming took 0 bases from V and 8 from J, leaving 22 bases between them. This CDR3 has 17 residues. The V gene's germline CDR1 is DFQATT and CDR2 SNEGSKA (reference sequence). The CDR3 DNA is TGCAGTGCTAGAGATCCAAGACCGCCCCGAGCCGTAGGGGAGCTGTTTTTT. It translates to CSARDPRPPRAVGELFF.

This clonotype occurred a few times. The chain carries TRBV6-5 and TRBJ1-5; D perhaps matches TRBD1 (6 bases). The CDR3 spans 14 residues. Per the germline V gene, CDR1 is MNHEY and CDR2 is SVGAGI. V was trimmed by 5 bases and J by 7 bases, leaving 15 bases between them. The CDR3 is CASSPRGVGQPQHF. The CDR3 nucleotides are TGTGCCAGCAGTCCTAGGGGGGTCGGACAGCCCCAGCATTTT.

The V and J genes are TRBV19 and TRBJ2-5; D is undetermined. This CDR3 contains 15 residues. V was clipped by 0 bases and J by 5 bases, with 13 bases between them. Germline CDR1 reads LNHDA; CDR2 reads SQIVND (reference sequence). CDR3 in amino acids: CASSIDPHRKETQYF. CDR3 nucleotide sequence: TGTGCCAGTAGTATAGACCCACACCGAAAGGAGACCCAGTACTTC. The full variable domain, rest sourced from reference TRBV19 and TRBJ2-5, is DGGITQSPKYLFRKEGQNVTLSCEQNLNHDAMYWYRQDPGQGLRLIYYSQIVNDFQKGDIAEGYSVSREKKESFPLTVTSAQKNPTAFYLCASSIDPHRKETQYFGPGTRLLVL.

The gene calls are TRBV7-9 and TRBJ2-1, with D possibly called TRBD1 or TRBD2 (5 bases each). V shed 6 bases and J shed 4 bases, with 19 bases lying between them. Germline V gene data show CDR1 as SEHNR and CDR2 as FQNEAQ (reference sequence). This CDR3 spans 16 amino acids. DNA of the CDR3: TGTGCCAGCAGTCGATTCGGGACCCCATCTTACAATGAGCAGTTCTTC. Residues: CASSRFGTPSYNEQFF.

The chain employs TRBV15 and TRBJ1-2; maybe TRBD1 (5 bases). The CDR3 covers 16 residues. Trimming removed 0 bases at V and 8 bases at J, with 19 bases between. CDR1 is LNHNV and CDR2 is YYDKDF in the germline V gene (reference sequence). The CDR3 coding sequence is TGTGCCACCAGCAGAGATCACCGGGGACCCTTCCGGGGCTACACCTTC. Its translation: CATSRDHRGPFRGYTF.

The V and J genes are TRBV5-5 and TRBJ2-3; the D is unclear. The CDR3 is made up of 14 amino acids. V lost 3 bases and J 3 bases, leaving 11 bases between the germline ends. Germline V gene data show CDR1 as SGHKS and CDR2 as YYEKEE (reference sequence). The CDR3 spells CASSSSKGTDTQYF. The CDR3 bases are TGTGCCAGCAGCTCTAGTAAGGGTACAGATACGCAGTATTTT. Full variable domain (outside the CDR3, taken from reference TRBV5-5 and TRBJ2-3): DAGVTQSPTHLIKTRGQQVTLRCSPISGHKSVSWYQQVLGQGPQFIFQYYEKEERGRGNFPDRFSARQFPNYSSELNVNALLLGDSALYLCASSSSKGTDTQYFGPGTRLTVL.

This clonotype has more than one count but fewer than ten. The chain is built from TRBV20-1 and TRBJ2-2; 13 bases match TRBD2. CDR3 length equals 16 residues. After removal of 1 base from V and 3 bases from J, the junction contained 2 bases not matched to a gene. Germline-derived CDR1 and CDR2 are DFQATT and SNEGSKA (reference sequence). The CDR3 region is CSARVGTSGDTGELFF. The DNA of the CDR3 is TGCAGTGCTAGAGTTGGGACTAGCGGGGACACCGGGGAGCTGTTTTTT.

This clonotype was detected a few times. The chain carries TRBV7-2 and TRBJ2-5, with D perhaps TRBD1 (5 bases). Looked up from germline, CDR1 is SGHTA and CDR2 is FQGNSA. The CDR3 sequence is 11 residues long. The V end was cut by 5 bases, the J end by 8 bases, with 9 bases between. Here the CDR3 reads CASSRGHTQYF. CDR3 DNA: TGTGCCAGCAGCCGCGGACATACCCAGTACTTC.